Shown below are 3 T cell receptor beta chains from a single sample sequenced in a study of T cell responses to AZD1222 COVID-19 vaccine. Measured with immunoSEQ multiplex PCR; TCRdb has only the in-frame clones, and not every one. The sample has 150,000 to 180,000 clones; roughly nine tenths are singletons. The sequenced sample was peripheral blood, obtained on day 0 of MenACWY control vaccination. These receptors all come from an adult in good health.

The rearrangement uses TRBV6-5 and TRBJ1-1, with TRBD1 identical over 7 bases. CDR1 and CDR2 (germline): MNHEY, SVGAGI. The junction had 11 bases not matched to a gene; V was cut back by 4 bases and J by 6 bases. CDR3 length: 15 amino acids. CDR3 in DNA: TGTGCCAGCAGTTCCCCACAGGGGCGGGGGGCTGAAGCTTTCTTT. Protein sequence: CASSSPQGRGAEAFF.

The gene calls are TRBV5-4 and TRBJ1-2; the D gene is possibly TRBD1 (6 bases). CDR3 length: 14 residues. In germline, CDR1 is SGHNT, CDR2 YYREEE (reference sequence). V gave up 0 bases and J gave up 8 bases, with 14 bases separating them. This CDR3 is CASSLVPGARGYTF. Here the CDR3 DNA reads TGTGCCAGCAGCTTGGTCCCGGGGGCGAGGGGCTACACCTTC.

The chain combines TRBV7-2 with TRBJ2-7; D tentatively fits TRBD1 or TRBD2 (5 bases each). The CDR3 spans 14 residues. The V gene lost 1 base and the J gene lost 0 bases, with 7 bases spanning the gap. The germline CDR1 and CDR2 sequences are SGHTA and FQGNSA. CDR3 amino acids: CASSLVGTSYEQYF. Here the CDR3 DNA reads TGTGCCAGCAGCTTAGTGGGGACCTCCTACGAGCAGTACTTC.